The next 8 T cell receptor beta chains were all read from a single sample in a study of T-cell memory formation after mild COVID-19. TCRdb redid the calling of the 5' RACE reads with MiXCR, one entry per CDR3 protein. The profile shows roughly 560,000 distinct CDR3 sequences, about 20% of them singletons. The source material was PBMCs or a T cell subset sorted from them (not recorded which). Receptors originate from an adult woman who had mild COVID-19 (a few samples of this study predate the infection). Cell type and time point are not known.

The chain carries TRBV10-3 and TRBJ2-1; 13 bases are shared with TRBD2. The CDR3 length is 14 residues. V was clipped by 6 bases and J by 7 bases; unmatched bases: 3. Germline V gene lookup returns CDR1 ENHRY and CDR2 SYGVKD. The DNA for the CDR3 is TGTGCCATCAGAGGGACTAGCGGGACGAATGAGCAGTTCTTC. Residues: CAIRGTSGTNEQFF.

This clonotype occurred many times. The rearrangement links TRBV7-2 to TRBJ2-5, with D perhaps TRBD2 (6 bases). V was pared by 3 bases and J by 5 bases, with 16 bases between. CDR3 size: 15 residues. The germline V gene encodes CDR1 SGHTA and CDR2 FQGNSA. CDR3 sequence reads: CASSFVSGAPETQYF. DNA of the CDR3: TGTGCCAGCAGCTTTGTGTCGGGAGCCCCGGAGACCCAGTACTTC.

The CDR3 sequence: CASSFGGAGGPNTQYF. For the CDR3, the DNA is TGTGCCAGCAGCTTTGGGGGAGCGGGGGGGCCGAATACGCAGTATTTT. The rearrangement uses TRBV4-2 and TRBJ2-3, with 10 bases fitting TRBD2. The germline CDR1 and CDR2 sequences are LGHNA and YNFKEQ. The CDR3 consists of 16 residues. With 5 bases clipped from V and 7 bases from J, the junction kept 12 bases outside the gene matches.

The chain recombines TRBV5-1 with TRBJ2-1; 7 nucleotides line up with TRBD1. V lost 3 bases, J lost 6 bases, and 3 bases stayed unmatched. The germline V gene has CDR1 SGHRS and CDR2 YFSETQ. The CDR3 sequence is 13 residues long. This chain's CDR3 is CASSWDSSNEQFF. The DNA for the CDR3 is TGCGCCAGCAGCTGGGACAGCAGCAATGAGCAGTTCTTC.

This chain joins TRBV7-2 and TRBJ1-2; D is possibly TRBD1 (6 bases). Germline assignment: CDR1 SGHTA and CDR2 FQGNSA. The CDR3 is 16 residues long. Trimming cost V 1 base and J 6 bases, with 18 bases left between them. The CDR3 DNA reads TGTGCCAGCAGCTTAGTAAGTGGCAGGGGAAGGAATGGCTACACCTTC. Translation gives CASSLVSGRGRNGYTF.

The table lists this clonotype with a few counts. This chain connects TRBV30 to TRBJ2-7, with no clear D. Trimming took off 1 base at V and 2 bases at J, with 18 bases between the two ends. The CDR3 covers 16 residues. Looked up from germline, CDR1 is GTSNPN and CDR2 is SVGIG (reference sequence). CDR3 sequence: CAWSGETGRVTYEQYF. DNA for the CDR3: TGTGCCTGGAGTGGCGAGACTGGAAGGGTTACCTACGAGCAGTACTTC.

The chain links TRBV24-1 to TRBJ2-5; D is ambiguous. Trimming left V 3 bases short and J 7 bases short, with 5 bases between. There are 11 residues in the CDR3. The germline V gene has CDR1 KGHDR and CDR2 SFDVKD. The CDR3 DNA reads TGTGCCACCAGTGATGAAGGGACCCAGTACTTC. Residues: CATSDEGTQYF.

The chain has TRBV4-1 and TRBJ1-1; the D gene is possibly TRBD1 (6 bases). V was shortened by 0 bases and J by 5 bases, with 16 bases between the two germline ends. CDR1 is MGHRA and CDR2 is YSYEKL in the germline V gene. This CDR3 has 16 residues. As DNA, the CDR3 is TGCGCCAGCAGCCAAGATCCGGGTTCGGGGGCTACTGAAGCTTTCTTT. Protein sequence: CASSQDPGSGATEAFF.